The source of this T cell receptor beta chain is a study of blood T cells in healthy people across ages. Overall study results and limits: Because donor CMV status was unknown, expanded clonotype changes were possibly confounded.

With a J-beta primer mix and a sample-barcoded 5' primer, a second PCR ran roughly 7 to 11 cycles. TCRdb fed the 5' RACE reads into MiXCR, producing one record per CDR3 protein. This sample has 1 million or so distinct CDR3 sequences, with almost 25% found just once. V was pared by 7 bases and J by 11 bases, with 14 bases between. Germline V gene data show CDR1 as SQVTM and CDR2 as ANQGSEA. CDR3 size: 10 residues. Caucasian individuals from Russia who were healthy and aged 6 to 90 acted as donors. In its sample, this clonotype was seen a few times. The antigen is not known. This sample also belongs to another study, concerning T cells of mothers and their children. That source adds: Every mother produced more than 10 million TCR beta CDR3 reads, whereas every child provided approximately 3 million.

Source material: blood. The sequence derives from a girl aged 2 to 10 in good health. The V and J genes are TRBV29-1 and TRBJ1-1, with D uncertain. The DNA of the CDR3 is TGCAGCGCTACGTATAATGGGGCTTTCTTT. This translates into CSATYNGAFF.